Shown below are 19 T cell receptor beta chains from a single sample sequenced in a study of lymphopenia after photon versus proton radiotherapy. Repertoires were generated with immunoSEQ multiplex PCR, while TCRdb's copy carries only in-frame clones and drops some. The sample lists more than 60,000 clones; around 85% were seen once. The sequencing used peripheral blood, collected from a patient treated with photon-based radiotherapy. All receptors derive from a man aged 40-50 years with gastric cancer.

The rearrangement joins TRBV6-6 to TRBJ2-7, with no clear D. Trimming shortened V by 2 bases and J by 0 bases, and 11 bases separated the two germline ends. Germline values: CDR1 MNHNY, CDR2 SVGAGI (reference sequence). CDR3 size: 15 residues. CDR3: CASSYGGAPSYEQYF. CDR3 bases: TGTGCCAGCAGTTACGGTGGTGCGCCCTCCTACGAGCAGTACTTC.

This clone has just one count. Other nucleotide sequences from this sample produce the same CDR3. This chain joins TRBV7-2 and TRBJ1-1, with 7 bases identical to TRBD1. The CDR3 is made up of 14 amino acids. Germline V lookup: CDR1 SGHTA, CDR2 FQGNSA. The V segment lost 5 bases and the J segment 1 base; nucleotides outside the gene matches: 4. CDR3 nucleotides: TGTGCCAGCAGCCTCGGACAGGCGAACACTGAAGCTTTCTTT. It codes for CASSLGQANTEAFF.

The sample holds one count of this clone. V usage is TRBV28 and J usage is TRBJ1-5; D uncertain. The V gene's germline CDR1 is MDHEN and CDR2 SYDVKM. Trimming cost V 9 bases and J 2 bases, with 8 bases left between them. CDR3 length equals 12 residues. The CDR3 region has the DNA TGTGCCAGTAAAGCCGGCAATCAGCCCCAGCATTTT. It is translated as CASKAGNQPQHF. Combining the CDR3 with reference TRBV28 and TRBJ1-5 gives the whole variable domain DVKVTQSSRYLVKRTGEKVFLECVQDMDHENMFWYRQDPGLGLRLIYFSYDVKMKEKGDIPEGYSVSREKKERFSLILESASTNQTSMYLCASKAGNQPQHFGDGTRLSIL.

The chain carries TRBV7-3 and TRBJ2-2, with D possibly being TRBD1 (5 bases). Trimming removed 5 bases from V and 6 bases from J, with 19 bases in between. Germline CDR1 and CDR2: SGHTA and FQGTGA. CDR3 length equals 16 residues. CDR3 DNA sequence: TGTGCCAGCAGCCCTCCTGGGGCAGGGCGAGCCGGGGAGCTGTTTTTT. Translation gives CASSPPGAGRAGELFF.

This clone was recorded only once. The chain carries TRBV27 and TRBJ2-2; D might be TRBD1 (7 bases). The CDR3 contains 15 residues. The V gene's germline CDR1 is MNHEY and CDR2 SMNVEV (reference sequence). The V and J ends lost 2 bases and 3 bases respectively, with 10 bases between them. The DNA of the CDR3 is TGTGCCAGCAGTTTACTCAGGGGGGACACCGGGGAGCTGTTTTTT. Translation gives CASSLLRGDTGELFF.

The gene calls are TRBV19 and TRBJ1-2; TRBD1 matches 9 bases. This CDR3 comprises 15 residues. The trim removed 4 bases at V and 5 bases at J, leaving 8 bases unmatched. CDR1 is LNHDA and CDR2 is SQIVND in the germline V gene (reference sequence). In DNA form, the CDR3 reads TGTGCCAGTAGTAAGACGGACAGGGGTGGTTATGGCTACACCTTC. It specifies CASSKTDRGGYGYTF.

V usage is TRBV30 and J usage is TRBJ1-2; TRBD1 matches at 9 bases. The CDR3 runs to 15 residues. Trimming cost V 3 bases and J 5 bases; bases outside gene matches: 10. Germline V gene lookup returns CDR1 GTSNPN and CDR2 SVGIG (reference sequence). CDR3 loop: CAWSSQGANRYGYTF. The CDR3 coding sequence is TGTGCCTGGAGCTCACAGGGGGCCAATAGGTATGGCTACACCTTC.

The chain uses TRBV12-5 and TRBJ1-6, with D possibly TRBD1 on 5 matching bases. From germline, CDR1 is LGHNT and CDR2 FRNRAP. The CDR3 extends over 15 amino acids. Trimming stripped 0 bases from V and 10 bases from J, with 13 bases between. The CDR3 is CASGLVLRGRSPLHF. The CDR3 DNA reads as TGTGCTAGTGGTTTGGTTTTGAGGGGCCGGTCACCCCTCCACTTT.

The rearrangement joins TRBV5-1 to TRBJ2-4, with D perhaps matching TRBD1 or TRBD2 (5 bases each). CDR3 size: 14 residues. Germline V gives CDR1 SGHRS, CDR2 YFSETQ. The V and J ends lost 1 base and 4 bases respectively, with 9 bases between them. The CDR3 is CASSLPGPKNIQYF. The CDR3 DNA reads TGCGCCAGCAGCTTGCCGGGGCCAAAAAACATTCAGTACTTC.

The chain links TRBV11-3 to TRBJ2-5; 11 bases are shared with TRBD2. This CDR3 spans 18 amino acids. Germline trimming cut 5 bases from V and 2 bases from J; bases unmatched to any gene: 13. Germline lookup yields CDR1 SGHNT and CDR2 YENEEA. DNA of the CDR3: TGTGCCAGCAGCCAGAGGGGAGGGGCTAGCGGGGGGCAAGAGACCCAGTACTTC. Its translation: CASSQRGGASGGQETQYF.

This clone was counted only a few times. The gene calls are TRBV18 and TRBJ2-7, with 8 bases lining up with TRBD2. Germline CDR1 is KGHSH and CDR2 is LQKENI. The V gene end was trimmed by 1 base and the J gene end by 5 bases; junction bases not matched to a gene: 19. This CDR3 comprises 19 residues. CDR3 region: CASSPQWMGSIAGSNEQYF. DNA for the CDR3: TGTGCCAGCTCACCACAGTGGATGGGGTCAATAGCGGGGTCTAACGAGCAGTACTTC.

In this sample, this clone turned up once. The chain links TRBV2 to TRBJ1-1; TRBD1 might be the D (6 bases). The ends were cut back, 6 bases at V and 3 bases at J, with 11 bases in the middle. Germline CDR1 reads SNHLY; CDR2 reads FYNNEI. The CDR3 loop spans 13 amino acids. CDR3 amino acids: CASSGTGYTEAFF. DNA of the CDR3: TGTGCCAGCAGCGGCACAGGGTACACTGAAGCTTTCTTT.

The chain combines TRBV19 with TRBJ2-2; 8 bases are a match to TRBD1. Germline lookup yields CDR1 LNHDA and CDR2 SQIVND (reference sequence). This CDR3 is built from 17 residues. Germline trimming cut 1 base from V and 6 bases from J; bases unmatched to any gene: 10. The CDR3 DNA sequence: TGTGCCAGTAGTATAGTAGGGACAGGTAGCGTTGCCGGGGAGCTGTTTTTT. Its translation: CASSIVGTGSVAGELFF.

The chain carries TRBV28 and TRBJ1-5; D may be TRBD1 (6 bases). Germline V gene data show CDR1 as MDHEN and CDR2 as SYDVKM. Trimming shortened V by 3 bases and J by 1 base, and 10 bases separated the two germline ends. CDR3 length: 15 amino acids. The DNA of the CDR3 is TGTGCCAGCAGTTTGAGGGGGGGGAGCAATCAGCCCCAGCATTTT. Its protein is CASSLRGGSNQPQHF.

The CDR3 nucleotides are TGTGCCAGCAGCTTTTTAGGACTAGCCCGCACAGATACGCAGTATTTT. The encoded protein is CASSFLGLARTDTQYF. The chain uses TRBV7-9 and TRBJ2-3; 8 positions match TRBD2. With 3 bases clipped from V and 1 base from J, the junction kept 6 bases outside the gene matches. Germline CDR1 SEHNR, CDR2 FQNEAQ (reference sequence). This CDR3 has 16 amino acids.

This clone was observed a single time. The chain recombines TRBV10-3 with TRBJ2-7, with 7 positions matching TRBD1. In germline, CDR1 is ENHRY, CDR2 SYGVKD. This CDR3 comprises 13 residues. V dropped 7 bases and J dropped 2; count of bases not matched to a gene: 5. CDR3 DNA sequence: TGTGCCATCAAACCGGGACAGACCTACGAGCAGTACTTC. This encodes CAIKPGQTYEQYF.

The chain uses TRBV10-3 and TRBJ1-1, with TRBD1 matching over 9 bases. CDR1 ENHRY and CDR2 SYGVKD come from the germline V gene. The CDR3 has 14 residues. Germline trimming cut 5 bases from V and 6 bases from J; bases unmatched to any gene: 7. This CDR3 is CAISTGQGLAEAFF. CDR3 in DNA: TGTGCCATCAGTACGGGACAGGGTTTGGCTGAAGCTTTCTTT.

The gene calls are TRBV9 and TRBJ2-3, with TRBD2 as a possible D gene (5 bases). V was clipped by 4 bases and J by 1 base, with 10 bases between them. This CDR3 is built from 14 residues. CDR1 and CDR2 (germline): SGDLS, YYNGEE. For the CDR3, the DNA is TGTGCCAGCAGCCTCGGGGATGGCACAGATACGCAGTATTTT. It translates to CASSLGDGTDTQYF.

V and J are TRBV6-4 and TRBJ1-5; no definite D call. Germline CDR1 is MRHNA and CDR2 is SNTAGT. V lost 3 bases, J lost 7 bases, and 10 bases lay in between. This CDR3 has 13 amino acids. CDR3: CASSEFMNQPQHF. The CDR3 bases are TGTGCCAGCAGTGAGTTCATGAACCAGCCCCAGCATTTT.